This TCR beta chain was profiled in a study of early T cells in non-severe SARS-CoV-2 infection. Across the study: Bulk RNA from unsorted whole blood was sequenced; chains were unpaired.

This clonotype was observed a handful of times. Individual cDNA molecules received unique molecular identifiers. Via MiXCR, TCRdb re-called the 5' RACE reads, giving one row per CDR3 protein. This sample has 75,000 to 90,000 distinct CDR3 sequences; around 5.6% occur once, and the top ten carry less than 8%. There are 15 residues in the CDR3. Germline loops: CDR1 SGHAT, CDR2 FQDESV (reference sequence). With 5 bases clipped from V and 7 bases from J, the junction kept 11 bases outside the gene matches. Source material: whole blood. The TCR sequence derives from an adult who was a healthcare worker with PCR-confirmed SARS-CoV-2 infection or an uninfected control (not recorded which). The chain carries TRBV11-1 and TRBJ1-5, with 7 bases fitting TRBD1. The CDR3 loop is CASSPDRAVGQPQHF. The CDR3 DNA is TGTGCCAGCAGCCCTGACAGGGCAGTAGGACAGCCCCAGCATTTT.